What follows are 17 T cell receptor beta chains derived from one specimen sequenced in a study of cytomegalovirus exposure and HLA in healthy donors. The primer mix had 60 Vbeta and 13 Jbeta primers. Sequencing was performed with immunoSEQ multiplex PCR; in TCRdb, only in-frame clones are kept and a portion is missing. This sample yields 120,000 or so clones, of which roughly 86% are seen a single time; 1.8% belongs to the top ten. What was sequenced was PBMCs. The receptors derive from a man aged 18 to 30 in good health and CMV-seronegative.

This chain links TRBV4-1 with TRBJ2-2, with 15 nucleotides matching TRBD2. The CDR3 totals 18 residues. Germline V lookup: CDR1 MGHRA, CDR2 YSYEKL. Losses at the gene ends were 4 bases for V and 4 bases for J; bases not matched to a gene: 7. CDR3 nucleotide sequence: TGCGCCAGCAGCCCGCGGACTAGCGGGGGGGCGGGCACCGGGGAGCTGTTTTTT. Protein sequence: CASSPRTSGGAGTGELFF.

The gene calls are TRBV7-3 and TRBJ2-5; D is perhaps TRBD2 (6 bases). Trimming stripped 2 bases from V and 5 bases from J, with 21 bases between. The germline CDR1 and CDR2 sequences are SGHTA and FQGTGA. The CDR3 covers 17 residues. In DNA, the CDR3 is TGTGCCAGCAGCTTATTAGGAGGGGCCTCTTTATTTGAGACCCAGTACTTC. Translation: CASSLLGGASLFETQYF.

V is TRBV2 and J is TRBJ2-7; 11 nucleotides agree with TRBD2. Trimming took 4 bases from V and 6 from J; bases not matched to a gene: 8. Looked up from germline, CDR1 is SNHLY and CDR2 is FYNNEI. CDR3 size: 15 residues. The CDR3 reads CASSVDSGGAGEQYF. The CDR3, as DNA: TGTGCCAGCAGTGTGGATAGCGGGGGGGCGGGCGAGCAGTACTTC.

The gene calls are TRBV2 and TRBJ2-1, with 15 bases identical to TRBD2. CDR1 SNHLY and CDR2 FYNNEI come from the germline V gene. This CDR3 has 18 residues. J gave up 8 bases and V 6 bases, and 14 bases lay outside the gene matches. The CDR3 DNA reads as TGTGCCAGCAGCCAGCCTGGACTAGCGGGGGGGCCTTCCGATGAGCAGTTCTTC. Its translation is CASSQPGLAGGPSDEQFF.

This chain connects TRBV5-8 to TRBJ2-3, with D perhaps TRBD2 (6 bases). Trimming took off 6 bases at V and 1 base at J, with 18 bases between the two ends. The germline CDR1 and CDR2 sequences are SGHTS and YDEGEE. The CDR3 has 16 residues. CDR3 residues: CASTRRGNPRTDTQYF. DNA for the CDR3: TGTGCCAGCACCCGCCGGGGGAACCCTCGCACAGATACGCAGTATTTT.

The CDR3, as DNA: TGTGCCAGCAGTCATAACGCGGGGGCGGGGGGCACTGAAGCTTTCTTT. Translated, it gives CASSHNAGAGGTEAFF. The V gene is TRBV27, the J gene TRBJ1-1; a possible D gene is TRBD1 (6 bases). Deletions cut 5 bases from V and 4 bases from J, with 20 bases between. Germline V lookup: CDR1 MNHEY, CDR2 SMNVEV (reference sequence). This CDR3 spans 16 amino acids.

The rearrangement uses TRBV4-3 and TRBJ2-1, with TRBD1 identical over 8 bases. In germline, CDR1 is LGHNA, CDR2 YSLEER. The CDR3 is 13 residues long. The junction had 5 bases not matched to a gene; V was cut back by 8 bases and J by 5 bases. The CDR3 sequence: CASGAGGNNEQFF. CDR3 nucleotide sequence: TGCGCCAGCGGGGCAGGGGGCAACAATGAGCAGTTCTTC.

V gene TRBV7-8 combines with J gene TRBJ1-5; 7 bases are shared with TRBD1. Germline trimming cut 4 bases from V and 4 bases from J; bases unmatched to any gene: 4. Germline lookup yields CDR1 SGHVS and CDR2 FQNEAQ. This CDR3 has 14 amino acids. CDR3 amino acids: CASSSVGQNQPQHF. The CDR3 nucleotides are TGTGCCAGCAGCTCAGTGGGACAGAATCAGCCCCAGCATTTT.

The J gene is TRBJ2-6, the V gene TRBV5-1; 7 positions agree with TRBD1. Germline V gene lookup returns CDR1 SGHRS and CDR2 YFSETQ. The trim removed 7 bases at V and 0 bases at J, leaving 4 bases unmatched. The CDR3 is 15 amino acids. The CDR3 DNA is TGCGCCAGCGGAACAGGGGACTCTGGGGCCAACGTCCTGACTTTC. It yields the protein CASGTGDSGANVLTF.

V is TRBV7-8 and J is TRBJ2-3; 13 nucleotides align to TRBD2. The CDR3 has 16 amino acids. The trim removed 4 bases at V and 1 base at J, leaving 2 bases unmatched. The germline V gene has CDR1 SGHVS and CDR2 FQNEAQ. The CDR3 nucleotides are TGTGCCAGCAGCTGGGGGACTAGCGGGGGCACAGATACGCAGTATTTT. Translated, it gives CASSWGTSGGTDTQYF.

This clone was seen a single time. J is TRBJ1-2 and V is TRBV29-1; 8 bases are shared with TRBD1. V dropped 2 bases and J dropped 4; count of bases not matched to a gene: 12. From germline, CDR1 is SQVTM and CDR2 ANQGSEA. The CDR3 contains 16 residues. The CDR3, as DNA: TGCAGCGTTGAAATGGACAGGGCTCCCTCCCTCTATGGCTACACCTTC. Its protein is CSVEMDRAPSLYGYTF.

In this sample, this clone turned up once. The chain employs TRBV2 and TRBJ2-3; no definite D call. Germline V lookup: CDR1 SNHLY, CDR2 FYNNEI. Trimming left V 1 base short and J 6 bases short, with 11 bases between. The CDR3 loop spans 14 amino acids. CDR3 in amino acids: CASSEGGQPDTQYF. The CDR3 DNA reads as TGTGCCAGCAGTGAAGGTGGGCAACCGGATACGCAGTATTTT.

This rearrangement joins TRBV19 to TRBJ1-2, with D maybe TRBD1 (5 bases). CDR1 is LNHDA, CDR2 SQIVND, per germline (reference sequence). The CDR3 runs 12 residues. Trimming shortened V by 8 bases and J by 7 bases, and 14 bases separated the two germline ends. The CDR3 region has the DNA TGTGCCAGTCTTGGGCCGGGGGTTGGCTACACCTTC. It encodes CASLGPGVGYTF.

The chain has TRBV7-6 and TRBJ2-7; 11 nucleotides line up with TRBD2. The CDR3 runs to 17 residues. Germline CDR1 reads SGHVS; CDR2 reads FNYEAQ. The V segment lost 1 base and the J segment 0 bases; nucleotides outside the gene matches: 5. CDR3 DNA sequence: TGTGCCAGCAGCTTAGGTGGTCTAGCGGGGGGCTCCTACGAGCAGTACTTC. This gives the protein CASSLGGLAGGSYEQYF.

A remark on this clone: Other DNA sequences in the same sample also yield this CDR3. The CDR3 DNA reads as TGTGCCAGCAGCCGGGACAGGGGGCGGGAGACCCAGTACTTC. It is translated as CASSRDRGRETQYF. This chain links TRBV11-2 with TRBJ2-5; 12 bases agree with TRBD1. The CDR3 is 14 residues long. Germline V gene data show CDR1 as SGHAT and CDR2 as FQNNGV. V shed 5 bases, J shed 5 bases, and the junction held 3 bases outside the gene matches.

The rearrangement links TRBV25-1 to TRBJ2-7, with D maybe TRBD1 (5 bases). The CDR3 is made up of 12 amino acids. Trimming cost V 4 bases and J 9 bases, with 13 bases left between them. The germline V gene encodes CDR1 MGHDK and CDR2 SYGVNS. CDR3 amino acids: CASSGLPQGQYF. The CDR3, as DNA: TGTGCCAGCAGTGGTTTACCCCAGGGGCAGTACTTC.

The V and J genes are TRBV6-1 and TRBJ2-7; 10 bases are shared with TRBD1. CDR3 length: 13 amino acids. Trimming took 6 bases from V and 5 from J; bases not matched to a gene: 4. CDR1 and CDR2 from the germline V gene are MNHNS and SASEGT. Written as DNA, the CDR3 is TGTGCCAGCAGGGGGACAGGGGAGCACGAGCAGTACTTC. Translated: CASRGTGEHEQYF.